The 3 T cell receptor beta chains reported below all come from one sample, sequenced in a study of OX40 agonist ivuxolimab in advanced cancers. Repertoires were generated with immunoSEQ multiplex PCR, while TCRdb's copy carries only in-frame clones and drops some. The sample holds tens of thousands of clones; over 80% are singletons and the top ten take approximately 6%. Specimen: CD4+ or CD8+ T cells sorted from blood, collected in a trial of the OX40 agonist ivuxolimab. These receptor sequences come from an adult with an advanced solid tumor such as melanoma, head and neck, liver or kidney cancer.

The rearrangement uses TRBV28 and TRBJ1-1, with 8 bases identical to TRBD1. This CDR3 region has 14 residues. Per germline, CDR1 MDHEN and CDR2 SYDVKM. The J segment lost 10 bases and the V segment lost 3 bases, leaving 10 bases of the junction unmatched. The CDR3 here is CASSFTSRGHGAFF. For the CDR3, the DNA is TGTGCCAGCAGTTTTACGTCCAGGGGGCACGGAGCTTTCTTT. Full variable domain (rest looked up from reference TRBV28 and TRBJ1-1): DVKVTQSSRYLVKRTGEKVFLECVQDMDHENMFWYRQDPGLGLRLIYFSYDVKMKEKGDIPEGYSVSREKKERFSLILESASTNQTSMYLCASSFTSRGHGAFFGQGTRLTVV.

The genes are TRBV27 and TRBJ2-6; D is perhaps TRBD2 (5 bases). V lost 2 bases and J lost 2, with 16 bases in between. The CDR3 consists of 18 residues. Germline V lookup: CDR1 MNHEY, CDR2 SMNVEV (reference sequence). The CDR3 nucleotides are TGTGCCAGCAGTTTAAAAGTATTTAGGGAGACTGGGGCCAACGTCCTGACTTTC. Translating it yields CASSLKVFRETGANVLTF.

V usage is TRBV7-9 and J usage is TRBJ2-7; D uncertain. Germline V CDR1 and CDR2: SEHNR, FQNEAQ (reference sequence). The CDR3 sequence is 14 residues long. V gave up 1 base and J gave up 3 bases, with 10 bases separating them. The CDR3 coding sequence is TGTGCCAGCAGCTTAGGTGCCCAGAACTACGAGCAGTACTTC. This gives the protein CASSLGAQNYEQYF.